The 23 T cell receptor beta chains below all came from one sample that was sequenced in a study of blood T cell repertoires in COVID-19. Method: immunoSEQ multiplex PCR; TCRdb's copy keeps in-frame clones and lacks some. This table has around 100,000 clones, 90% appearing once. The sample was peripheral blood. These receptors originate from a man in his forties or fifties with acute or convalescent COVID-19.

The V and J genes are TRBV7-9 and TRBJ1-4; no clear D. The CDR3 has 15 amino acids. Germline CDR1 SEHNR, CDR2 FQNEAQ (reference sequence). The V gene lost 6 bases and the J gene lost 4 bases, with 15 bases spanning the gap. The CDR3 reads CASSFTPVFNEKLFF. DNA for the CDR3: TGTGCCAGCAGTTTCACTCCGGTCTTTAATGAAAAACTGTTTTTT.

For this clone: Compared with germline, one end of the junction differs, possibly owing to a read error. This chain joins TRBV7-9 and TRBJ2-2; 8 nucleotides line up with TRBD2. Per the germline V gene, CDR1 is SEHNR and CDR2 is FQNEAQ (reference sequence). CDR3 length: 16 amino acids. The chain's CDR3 is CAGSLTGLAGPGELFF. As DNA, the CDR3 is TGTGCCGGCAGCTTAACGGGGCTAGCGGGCCCCGGGGAGCTGTTTTTT.

The chain joins TRBV3-1 (or the pseudogene TRBV3-2) to TRBJ1-2; D remains ambiguous. CDR1 is LGHDT, CDR2 YNNKEL, per germline (reference sequence). The CDR3 runs to 12 residues. V lost 1 base and J lost 13, with 13 bases in between. The CDR3 here is CASSQGLGVPTF. The CDR3 DNA reads TGTGCCAGCAGCCAAGGATTGGGAGTCCCCACCTTC.

In its sample, this clone was seen a few times. This rearrangement joins TRBV14 to TRBJ2-3; 13 bases align to TRBD2. The V gene end was trimmed by 9 bases and the J gene end by 7 bases; junction bases not matched to a gene: 7. CDR1 SGHDN and CDR2 FVKESK come from the germline V gene. This CDR3 spans 14 amino acids. The CDR3 region has the DNA TGTGCCAGTCGACTAGCGGGGGGCGGATATACGCAGTATTTT. Amino acid sequence: CASRLAGGGYTQYF.

V and J are TRBV7-8 and TRBJ2-3, with 14 bases lining up with TRBD2. CDR1 is SGHVS and CDR2 is FQNEAQ in the germline V gene. Losses at the gene ends were 4 bases for V and 5 bases for J; bases not matched to a gene: 8. The CDR3 has 17 residues. CDR3 in DNA: TGTGCCAGCAGCTCGCGGGGACTAGCGGGAGCGGGAGATACGCAGTATTTT. Translating it yields CASSSRGLAGAGDTQYF.

The chain employs TRBV2 and TRBJ1-2; TRBD1 matches 8 bases. V dropped 4 bases and J dropped 1; count of bases not matched to a gene: 2. CDR3 length: 14 residues. From germline, CDR1 is SNHLY and CDR2 FYNNEI. Written as DNA, the CDR3 is TGTGCCAGCAGTGGGACAGGGATTAACTATGGCTACACCTTC. Amino acid sequence: CASSGTGINYGYTF.

The rearrangement joins TRBV12-3 or TRBV12-4 to TRBJ2-7; D perhaps matches TRBD2 (6 bases). Trimming cost V 8 bases and J 3 bases, with 14 bases left between them. CDR3 size: 13 residues. The CDR3 loop reads CASGRGQIYEQYF. In DNA, the CDR3 is TGTGCCAGCGGGCGGGGCCAGATCTACGAGCAGTACTTC.

The chain couples TRBV27 to TRBJ2-3; D gene uncertain. From germline, CDR1 is MNHEY and CDR2 SMNVEV (reference sequence). CDR3 length equals 13 residues. Trimming left V 3 bases short and J 2 bases short, with 6 bases between. The CDR3 here is CASSFQFTDTQYF. The CDR3 DNA reads as TGTGCCAGCAGTTTCCAGTTCACAGATACGCAGTATTTT.

CDR3 region: CASSYGTSSSYEQYF. The CDR3 DNA is TGTGCCAGCAGCTATGGGACTAGCTCCTCCTACGAGCAGTACTTC. This rearrangement joins TRBV5-6 to TRBJ2-7, with 9 bases lining up with TRBD2. The CDR3 length is 15 residues. Germline V gives CDR1 SGHDT, CDR2 YYEEEE. Trimming cost V 3 bases and J 0 bases; bases outside gene matches: 4.

CDR3 bases: TGTGCAAGTCGCTTAGGACAGCAAGAGACCCAGTACTTC. Amino acid sequence: CASRLGQQETQYF. V usage is TRBV12-2 and J usage is TRBJ2-5; the table's D gene call, TRBD1, was not cross checked with the DNA. TRBV12-2 is deemed a pseudogene. The CDR3 extends over 13 amino acids.

This clone was detected only once. The chain has TRBV29-1 and TRBJ2-3; tentative D call: TRBD2 (6 bases). This CDR3 is 14 amino acids long. Trimming pared 6 bases from V and 0 bases from J, leaving 13 bases between. The germline V gene encodes CDR1 SQVTM and CDR2 ANQGSEA. The DNA for the CDR3 is TGCAGCGTACGGGAGTTCACTAGCACAGATACGCAGTATTTT. Translating gives CSVREFTSTDTQYF.

Only one count was recorded for this clone. The chain couples TRBV11-2 to TRBJ2-5; D perhaps matches TRBD2 (5 bases). Trimming took 0 bases from V and 1 from J, leaving 6 bases between them. Germline-derived CDR1 and CDR2 are SGHAT and FQNNGV. This CDR3 has 14 amino acids. The chain's CDR3 is CASSLDGGQETQYF. The CDR3 DNA is TGTGCCAGCAGCTTAGACGGAGGCCAAGAGACCCAGTACTTC.

The chain combines TRBV11-3 with TRBJ2-1; 13 bases are shared with TRBD2. The CDR3 consists of 15 residues. V was pared by 8 bases and J by 6 bases, with 7 bases of the junction left unmatched. Germline V lookup: CDR1 SGHNT, CDR2 YENEEA. The CDR3 reads CASGTGTSGINEQFF. The CDR3 DNA reads TGTGCCAGCGGGACCGGGACTAGCGGGATCAATGAGCAGTTCTTC.

The CDR3 sequence is CASSDEVLEWETQYF. The DNA for the CDR3 is TGTGCCAGCAGTGACGAGGTCTTAGAGTGGGAGACCCAGTACTTC. The V call is TRBV6-4, the J call TRBJ2-5; unclear D gene. The length of the CDR3 is 15 residues. The ends were cut back, 2 bases at V and 5 bases at J, with 15 bases in the middle. Looked up from germline, CDR1 is MRHNA and CDR2 is SNTAGT.

In the case of this clone: Other DNA sequences in the same sample also yield this CDR3. The J gene is TRBJ2-5, the V gene TRBV18, with D unclear. There are 12 residues in the CDR3. V was clipped by 3 bases and J by 5 bases, with 7 bases between them. The germline V gene has CDR1 KGHSH and CDR2 LQKENI. The CDR3 loop reads CASSPYQETQYF. The CDR3 DNA reads TGTGCCAGCTCACCTTATCAGGAGACCCAGTACTTC.

The chain employs TRBV7-2 and TRBJ2-1, with D possibly being TRBD2 (6 bases). This CDR3 contains 14 residues. The germline CDR1 and CDR2 sequences are SGHTA and FQGNSA. V was cut by 0 bases and J by 4 bases, with 7 bases left in between. CDR3 sequence: CASSLALAYNEQFF. The CDR3 DNA sequence: TGTGCCAGCAGCTTAGCCCTAGCGTACAATGAGCAGTTCTTC.

Concerning this clone itself: Other DNA sequences in the sample encode the same CDR3. The chain couples TRBV7-2 to TRBJ1-5, with 9 bases lining up with TRBD1. Germline values: CDR1 SGHTA, CDR2 FQGNSA. V lost 5 bases to trimming and J lost 7 bases; unmatched junction nucleotides: 9. This CDR3 spans 15 amino acids. CDR3 sequence reads: CASSPRTGVGQPQHF. In DNA form, the CDR3 reads TGTGCCAGCAGCCCGAGGACAGGGGTTGGACAGCCCCAGCATTTT.

The chain carries TRBV5-1 and TRBJ2-1, with D maybe TRBD2 (7 bases). The CDR3 extends over 15 amino acids. The germline gives CDR1 SGHRS, CDR2 YFSETQ. Trimming stripped 0 bases from V and 9 bases from J, with 16 bases between. The DNA of the CDR3 is TGCGCCAGCAGCTTGGATGGGCAGGGGAGGGCTGAGCAGTTCTTC. Residues: CASSLDGQGRAEQFF.

The CDR3, as DNA: TGCGCCAGCAGCCAAGTGGGGGGGGCTGGGAATTCACCCCTCCACTTT. This gives the protein CASSQVGGAGNSPLHF. This chain joins TRBV4-1 and TRBJ1-6, with D possibly matching TRBD1 (6 bases). V lost 1 base, J lost 7 bases, and 14 bases lay in between. This CDR3 has 16 residues. CDR1 is MGHRA and CDR2 is YSYEKL in the germline V gene.

V is TRBV6-2 or TRBV6-3 and J is TRBJ2-3; 7 nucleotides line up with TRBD2. The CDR3 sequence is 16 residues long. The V and J ends lost 0 bases and 0 bases, in that order; junction bases with no gene match: 3. Germline CDR1 and CDR2: MNHEY and SVGEGT. CDR3 residues: CASSYSGRGSTDTQYF. CDR3 in DNA: TGTGCCAGCAGTTACTCGGGGCGGGGGAGCACAGATACGCAGTATTTT.

This chain uses TRBV10-3 with TRBJ2-1, with D hard to call. The CDR3 loop spans 15 amino acids. Germline V gene data show CDR1 as ENHRY and CDR2 as SYGVKD. Trimming stripped 5 bases from V and 5 bases from J, with 16 bases between. For the CDR3, the DNA is TGTGCCATCAGTTTGTGGGCCCAAAACAACAATGAGCAGTTCTTC. Translating it yields CAISLWAQNNNEQFF.

The V call is TRBV9, the J call TRBJ2-6; TRBD1 matches 7 bases. Trimming at V came to 3 bases and at J to 0 bases, leaving 12 bases not matched to a gene. This CDR3 has 19 residues. The V gene's germline CDR1 is SGDLS and CDR2 YYNGEE. Written as DNA, the CDR3 is TGTGCCAGCAGCGAGCCCAGACAGGGCACTCGCTCTGGGGCCAACGTCCTGACTTTC. Protein sequence: CASSEPRQGTRSGANVLTF.

The genes are TRBV19 and TRBJ1-5, with D tentatively TRBD1 (6 bases). Deletions cut 4 bases from V and 1 base from J, with 11 bases between. The CDR3 covers 15 residues. In germline, CDR1 is LNHDA, CDR2 SQIVND (reference sequence). CDR3 region: CASSTRGASNQPQHF. As DNA, the CDR3 is TGTGCCAGTAGTACGCGGGGGGCGAGCAATCAGCCCCAGCATTTT.